This is a list of T cell receptor beta chains from one sample in a study of blood T cell repertoires in COVID-19. Profiling relied on immunoSEQ multiplex PCR, and the TCRdb table lists in-frame clones only, not all of them. Of 200,000 to 250,000 clones in the sample, around 83% are singletons; the top ten hold less than 8%. The specimen sequenced was peripheral blood. The source of these receptors is a woman aged 45-65 years with acute or convalescent COVID-19. CDR3s include the opening cysteine and the closing phenylalanine or tryptophan. The D gene is left open where the match is weak. Only part of the rows carry a size: once, few, many, or a class if the clone is expanded.

V gene	J gene	clone size	D gene	CDR3 DNA	CDR3 protein
TRBV5-6	TRBJ1-5	.	TRBD1	TGTGCCAGCAGCCGCGACAGGGGGCGGGGGAATAATCAGCCCCAGCATTTT	CASSRDRGRGNNQPQHF
TRBV21-1	TRBJ1-3	once	.	TGTGCCAGCGGACAGGGGTCGAAGACCATATATTTT	CASGQGSKTIYF
TRBV3-1/TRBV3-2	TRBJ2-1	.	TRBD1	TGTGCCAGCAGCCAAGTGGCAGGGGGATATGAGCAGTTCTTC	CASSQVAGGYEQFF
TRBV7-9	TRBJ2-2	few	TRBD1	TGTGCCAGCAGCTTAGCCGGGACAGACACCGGGGAGCTGTTTTTT	CASSLAGTDTGELFF
TRBV27	TRBJ2-7	.	TRBD2	TGTGCCAGCAGCAGCCCCGGGACTAGCGGCTCCTACGAGCAGTACTTC	CASSSPGTSGSYEQYF
TRBV3-1/TRBV3-2	TRBJ2-5	.	TRBD2	TGTGCCAGCAGCCCCGGGACTAGCGGGAGGGCCGACGAGACCCAGTACTTC	CASSPGTSGRADETQYF
TRBV16	TRBJ1-1	.	.	TGTGCCAGCAGCCAAGGGGCAGGGGCTTTCTTT	CASSQGAGAFF
TRBV5-1	TRBJ2-7	few	TRBD2	TGCGCCAGCAGCTTGGCGGCGGGAGGGCCGGGCGAGCAGTACTTC	CASSLAAGGPGEQYF
TRBV12-3/TRBV12-4	TRBJ2-1	once	.	TGTGCCAGCCTCCCGAGGGAATACAATGAGCAGTTCTTC	CASLPREYNEQFF
TRBV19	TRBJ2-3	.	.	TGTGCCAGTAGTATACAGACAGCTTCAGCAGATACGCAGTATTTT	CASSIQTASADTQYF
TRBV24-1	TRBJ2-3	.	TRBD1	TGTGCCACCAGTGACAAGACAGGGATCGGGCCAGATACGCAGTATTTT	CATSDKTGIGPDTQYF
TRBV9	TRBJ1-4	.	.	TGTGCCAGCAGCGTAGGGGGCGGCTCTTTCGGAGAAAAACTGTTTTTT	CASSVGGGSFGEKLFF
TRBV27	TRBJ1-2	.	TRBD1	TGTGCCAGCAGTTTAGTTTCGGCAGGGGGTTATGGCTACACCTTC	CASSLVSAGGYGYTF
TRBV6-5	TRBJ2-3	.	.	TGTGCCAGCAGTTACAGCGACGGAGATACGCAGTATTTT	CASSYSDGDTQYF
TRBV2	TRBJ1-6	.	TRBD1	TGTGCCAGCAGTACCGGGACAGGGGGCTCACCCCTCCACTTT	CASSTGTGGSPLHF
TRBV28	TRBJ1-3	.	.	TGTGCCAGCAGTCCGCAAGGGGCGGGAAACACCATATATTTT	CASSPQGAGNTIYF
TRBV19	TRBJ1-5	.	TRBD1	TGTGCCAGTAGTACAGACAGGGGTCAGCCCCAGCATTTT	CASSTDRGQPQHF
TRBV19	TRBJ2-3	.	TRBD2	TGTGCCAGTAGTATAGGTTCGGGAGGGCTAAATACGCAGTATTTT	CASSIGSGGLNTQYF
TRBV19	TRBJ2-6	many	TRBD1	TGTGCCAGTAGTGAAGCCGGGACAGGGGTCTCTGGGGCCAACGTCCTGACTTTC	CASSEAGTGVSGANVLTF
TRBV19	TRBJ2-7	.	TRBD2	TGTGCCTCATCCTGGACTAGCGGGACCTACTACGAGCAGTACTTC	CASSWTSGTYYEQYF
TRBV27	TRBJ2-5	.	.	TGTGCCAGCAGTTTATCCTCAGGGAGGGAGACCCAGTACTTC	CASSLSSGRETQYF
TRBV19	TRBJ1-2	.	TRBD1	TGTGCCAGTAGTAACAACAGGGGGCACGCCTATGGCTACACCTTC	CASSNNRGHAYGYTF
TRBV4-1	TRBJ2-3	.	TRBD2	TGCGCCACCTCCCGGACTAGCGGGAGGGTGGGCACAGATACGCAGTATTTT	CATSRTSGRVGTDTQYF
TRBV14	TRBJ2-1	.	TRBD1	TGTGCCAGCAGCCACGGGACAGGGAGCTCCTACAATGAGCAGTTCTTC	CASSHGTGSSYNEQFF
TRBV10-3	TRBJ1-3	.	.	TGTGCCATCAGTGAGTCGCGGGACCTCAGCTCTGGAAACACCATATATTTT	CAISESRDLSSGNTIYF
TRBV7-2	TRBJ2-5	.	.	TGTGCCAGCAGCTCGGTCGCGGGGGAGACCCAGTACTTC	CASSSVAGETQYF
TRBV4-1	TRBJ2-7	.	.	TGCGCCAGCAGCCAGGTTAACGGCGAGCAGTACTTC	CASSQVNGEQYF
TRBV7-2	TRBJ2-1	.	.	TGTGCCAGCAGCCCAACCCGGGAAACCTCCTACAATGAGCAGTTCTTC	CASSPTRETSYNEQFF
TRBV5-1	TRBJ1-1	.	.	TGCGCCAGCAGGAAAGGTAGGGGGAACACTGAAGCTTTCTTT	CASRKGRGNTEAFF
TRBV12-3/TRBV12-4	TRBJ2-7	.	.	TGTGCCAGCAGTTTAGTGGAGGGGTACGAGCAGTACTTC	CASSLVEGYEQYF
TRBV4-1	TRBJ2-3	.	TRBD1	TGCGCCAGCAGCCAACCGGGACAGGGATTAGATACGCAGTATTTT	CASSQPGQGLDTQYF
TRBV6-5	TRBJ1-5	.	TRBD1	TGTGCCAGCAGTTTGGGACAGGGATTCAGGCAGCCCCAGCATTTT	CASSLGQGFRQPQHF
TRBV10-3	TRBJ2-1	few	TRBD2	TGTGCCATCAGTGCGGGAGGGAAGAATGAGCAGTTCTTC	CAISAGGKNEQFF
TRBV6-5	TRBJ1-2	.	.	TGTGCCAGCAGTTTCAGCTATGGCTACACCTTC	CASSFSYGYTF
TRBV19	TRBJ1-2	.	TRBD1	TGTGCCAGTAGCTACCGGGACAGCTTAAGAGGCTACACCTTC	CASSYRDSLRGYTF
TRBV9	TRBJ2-5	.	TRBD2	TGTGCCAGCAGCGCCCAATCGGGAGGCCAGACCCAGTACTTC	CASSAQSGGQTQYF
TRBV2	TRBJ2-2	.	TRBD1	TGTGCCAGCTCGAGCCGACAGGGGGCTTGGACCGGGGAGCTGTTTTTT	CASSSRQGAWTGELFF
TRBV4-2	TRBJ2-1	.	TRBD1	TGTGCCAGCAGCCAGTCGGGACAGGGCCACAATGAGCAGTTCTTC	CASSQSGQGHNEQFF
TRBV2	TRBJ2-2	.	.	TGTGCCAGCAGTGGGCACACCGGGGAGCTGTTTTTT	CASSGHTGELFF
TRBV5-1	TRBJ1-2	.	.	TGCGCCAGCAGCTTTACAGGTGACTATGGCTACACCTTC	CASSFTGDYGYTF
TRBV30	TRBJ1-5	few	.	TGTGCCTGGAGCGAATCGGGGGATAGCAATCAGCCCCAGCATTTT	CAWSESGDSNQPQHF
TRBV30	TRBJ2-7	.	.	TGTGCCTGGAATCATCGAGGGACCTACGAGCAGTACTTC	CAWNHRGTYEQYF
TRBV30	TRBJ2-1	.	.	TGTGCCTCAATAGGGGGCAATGAGCAGTTCTTC	CASIGGNEQFF
TRBV12-3/TRBV12-4	TRBJ2-7	.	TRBD2	TGTGCCAGCAGAGTAGCGGGGGCCTACGAGCAGTACTTC	CASRVAGAYEQYF
TRBV28	TRBJ2-2	.	TRBD2	TGTGCCAGCAGTTTTGGACTAGCGGGAGGCCTCCTCACCGGGGAGCTGTTTTTT	CASSFGLAGGLLTGELFF
TRBV4-3	TRBJ2-7	.	TRBD1	TGCGCCAGCAGCCAGACAGACAGGGCCTACGAGCAGTACTTC	CASSQTDRAYEQYF